The clone carrying this TCR beta chain was seen more than once but under ten times. Its antigen is not known. The sample is drawn from a study of post-analysis software for immune sequencing data. At the level of the study: Clinical courses comprised relapsing-remitting, secondary progressive and progressive-relapsing multiple sclerosis.

Unique molecular identifiers were built into the TCR beta cDNA libraries. The authors obtained roughly 500,000 cDNA molecules from approximately 0.95 to 9.8 million T cells. TCRdb re-called the PCR reads with MiXCR, one entry per CDR3 protein. The sample yields roughly 800,000 distinct CDR3 sequences, under 60% seen once. Findings and caveats of the study: Analysis by F measure revealed that same-batch samples clustered strongly together. The study found significantly lower normalized Chao1 diversity in multiple sclerosis patients than in controls.

Sample: blood. The receptor was derived from a girl between 10 and 17 years old with multiple sclerosis.

CDR3 amino acids: CSVGFGVPYEQYF. The DNA of the CDR3 is TGCAGCGTTGGTTTTGGGGTCCCCTACGAGCAGTACTTC. The chain carries TRBV29-1 and TRBJ2-4; D is ambiguous. Near its end, the DNA agrees better with TRBJ2-7, so the J call may be wrong. Germline loops: CDR1 SQVTM, CDR2 ANQGSEA. This CDR3 spans 13 amino acids.